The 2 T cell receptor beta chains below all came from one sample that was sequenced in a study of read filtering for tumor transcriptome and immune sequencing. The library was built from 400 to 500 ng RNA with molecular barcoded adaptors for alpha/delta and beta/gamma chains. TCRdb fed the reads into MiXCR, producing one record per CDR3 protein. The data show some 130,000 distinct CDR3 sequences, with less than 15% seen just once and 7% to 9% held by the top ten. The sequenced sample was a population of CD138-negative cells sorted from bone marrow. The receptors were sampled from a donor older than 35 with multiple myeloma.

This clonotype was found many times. Here the CDR3 reads CASSLNRGAGRENEQFF. CDR3 DNA sequence: TGTGCCAGCAGTTTGAACCGTGGGGCAGGGAGAGAAAATGAGCAGTTCTTC. The J gene is TRBJ2-1, the V gene TRBV7-9; D assignment may be TRBD1 or TRBD2 (5 bases each). Germline-derived CDR1 and CDR2 are SEHNR and FQNEAQ (reference sequence). CDR3 length: 17 amino acids. With 6 bases removed from V and 7 bases from J, the gap between germline ends came to 25 bases.

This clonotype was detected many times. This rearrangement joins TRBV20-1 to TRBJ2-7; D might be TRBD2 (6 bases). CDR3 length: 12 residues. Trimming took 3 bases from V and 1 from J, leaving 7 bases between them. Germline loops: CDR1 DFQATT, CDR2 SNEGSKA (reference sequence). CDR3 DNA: TGCAGTGCTAGTAGCGGTTCCTACGAGCAGTACTTC. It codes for CSASSGSYEQYF.